This TCR beta chain comes out of a study of T cell responses to AZD1222 COVID-19 vaccine. Of note for this clone: The antigen is undetermined.

General observations from the study: The study found vaccine-associated CD4 TCRs spanning spike, dominant at 160-218 and 743-854.

Losses at the gene ends were 6 bases for V and 3 bases for J; bases not matched to a gene: 6. Germline CDR1 is SEHNR and CDR2 is FQNEAQ (reference sequence). There are 15 residues in the CDR3. Sequencing was performed with immunoSEQ multiplex PCR; in TCRdb, only in-frame clones are kept and a portion is missing. Of some 170,000 clones in the sample, around 89% were seen once. Sequencing used peripheral blood, obtained 28 days after the second AZD1222 dose. The receptor was isolated from an adult who received the AZD1222 COVID-19 vaccine. This chain links TRBV7-9 with TRBJ2-2; 8 nucleotides match TRBD2. The CDR3 reads CASRIAGRDTGELFF. As DNA, the CDR3 is TGTGCCAGCAGAATAGCGGGGAGGGACACCGGGGAGCTGTTTTTT. The entire variable domain, with the rest obtained from reference TRBV7-9 and TRBJ2-2, is as follows: DTGVSQNPRHKITKRGQNVTFRCDPISEHNRLYWYRQTLGQGPEFLTYFQNEAQLEKSRLLSDRFSAERPKGSFSTLEIQRTEQGDSAMYLCASRIAGRDTGELFFGEGSRLTVL.